This T cell receptor beta chain was documented in a study of OX40 agonist ivuxolimab in advanced cancers. Study outcomes and limitations: People who partly responded at 0.1-3.0 mg/kg had some of the least clonal expansion seen. Clonal expansion was seen in CD4+ and CD8+ blood T cells by week 6 at 0.1 to 3.0 mg/kg.

V shed 3 bases, J shed 1 base, and the junction held 3 bases outside the gene matches. The CDR3 sequence is 15 residues long. Germline V CDR1 and CDR2: SEHNR, FQNEAQ (reference sequence). Systemic immunosuppression or autoimmune disease history was grounds to exclude patients. The repertoire was sequenced with immunoSEQ multiplex PCR; TCRdb's copy has only in-frame clones and lacks some. Here the sample spans tens of thousands of clones, 88% being singletons. On this clone: The antigen is unknown.

The sample here was CD4+ or CD8+ T cells sorted from blood, taken in a trial of the OX40 agonist ivuxolimab. The TCR sequence derives from an adult with an advanced solid tumor such as melanoma, head and neck, liver or kidney cancer. The rearrangement links TRBV7-9 to TRBJ2-3, with 8 nucleotides matching TRBD2. The DNA for the CDR3 is TGTGCCAGCAGCTTTACAGCGGGGGGCACAGATACGCAGTATTTT. This gives the protein CASSFTAGGTDTQYF.